Presented here are 31 T cell receptor beta chains from one specimen sequenced in a study of cytomegalovirus exposure and HLA in healthy donors. The PCR had 60 Vbeta and 13 Jbeta primers. Measured with immunoSEQ multiplex PCR; TCRdb has only the in-frame clones, and not every one. The sample records about 120,000 clones, under 90% being singletons. The sample taken for sequencing was PBMCs. The receptors were gathered from a woman aged 18-35 years in good health and CMV-seronegative.

This clone appeared once. The CDR3 region is CASSVRQGAQTQYF. The CDR3 coding sequence is TGTGCCAGCAGTGTACGACAGGGGGCACAGACCCAGTACTTC. The genes are TRBV6-1 and TRBJ2-5; TRBD1 agrees at 10 bases. The CDR3 covers 14 residues. V was pared by 4 bases and J by 6 bases, with 5 bases of the junction left unmatched. Germline CDR1 is MNHNS and CDR2 is SASEGT.

This clone was seen a handful of times. The chain carries TRBV5-1 and TRBJ2-1, with 11 bases lining up with TRBD2. The CDR3 covers 14 residues. V trimming: 7 bases; J trimming: 3 bases; junction bases outside the gene matches: 3. Germline V gene sequence: CDR1 SGHRS, CDR2 YFSETQ. The CDR3 region is CASHLAGGYNEQFF. DNA for the CDR3: TGCGCCAGCCACCTAGCGGGGGGCTACAATGAGCAGTTCTTC.

The chain recombines TRBV6-6 with TRBJ1-1, with unresolved D. CDR1 is MNHNY and CDR2 is SVGAGI in the germline V gene (reference sequence). V lost 0 bases and J 8 bases, leaving 7 bases between the germline ends. CDR3 length: 12 amino acids. CDR3 amino acids: CASSYSMSEAFF. The CDR3 region has the DNA TGTGCCAGCAGTTACTCGATGAGCGAAGCTTTCTTT.

This clone has a handful of counts. The CDR3 DNA reads as TGCGCCAGCAGCCCTACTAGCGGAAATCGGGAGACCCAGTACTTC. Translating it yields CASSPTSGNRETQYF. This rearrangement joins TRBV5-1 to TRBJ2-5, with 8 bases identical to TRBD2. V shed 4 bases, J shed 5 bases, and the junction held 10 bases outside the gene matches. CDR3 length: 15 amino acids. Germline V gene data show CDR1 as SGHRS and CDR2 as YFSETQ. The full variable domain, completed using reference TRBV5-1 and TRBJ2-5, is KAGVTQTPRYLIKTRGQQVTLSCSPISGHRSVSWYQQTPGQGLQFLFEYFSETQRNKGNFPGRFSGRQFSNSRSEMNVSTLELGDSALYLCASSPTSGNRETQYFGPGTRLLVL.

V and J are TRBV18 and TRBJ2-2, with D uncertain. V lost 3 bases and J 2 bases, leaving 10 bases between the germline ends. In germline, CDR1 is KGHSH, CDR2 LQKENI. CDR3 length equals 15 residues. CDR3 in DNA: TGTGCCAGCTCACCCCGAGACACAAACACCGGGGAGCTGTTTTTT. The encoded protein is CASSPRDTNTGELFF.

V is TRBV7-2 and J is TRBJ2-5; unclear D gene. CDR1 is SGHTA and CDR2 is FQGNSA in the germline V gene. V lost 0 bases to trimming and J lost 4 bases, with 9 bases between them. This CDR3 is 14 amino acids long. CDR3 sequence (DNA): TGTGCCAGCAGCTTAGCTTTGGCAGTAGAGACCCAGTACTTC. Translated: CASSLALAVETQYF.

V usage is TRBV6-1 and J usage is TRBJ2-2, with D unclear. With 9 bases removed from V and 1 base from J, the gap between germline ends came to 12 bases. Germline V lookup: CDR1 MNHNS, CDR2 SASEGT. This CDR3 has 14 residues. The CDR3 sequence: CASWAHKNTGELFF. The CDR3 DNA is TGTGCCAGTTGGGCGCACAAGAACACCGGGGAGCTGTTTTTT.

The genes are TRBV6-1 and TRBJ1-1; D is ambiguous. This CDR3 contains 15 residues. Germline lookup yields CDR1 MNHNS and CDR2 SASEGT. V gave up 2 bases and J gave up 1 base, with 11 bases separating them. The CDR3 spells CASSELAGSNTEAFF. The CDR3 DNA sequence: TGTGCCAGCAGTGAACTTGCAGGCTCGAACACTGAAGCTTTCTTT.

The rearrangement joins TRBV10-3 to TRBJ2-7; 12 bases are shared with TRBD2. Germline assignment: CDR1 ENHRY and CDR2 SYGVKD. This CDR3 comprises 18 residues. Losses at the gene ends were 5 bases for V and 5 bases for J; bases not matched to a gene: 16. This chain's CDR3 is CAISYSFKLAGGGDEQYF. Here the CDR3 DNA reads TGTGCCATCAGTTATTCGTTTAAACTAGCGGGAGGCGGCGACGAGCAGTACTTC.

Only a few counts were recorded for this clone. The J gene is TRBJ1-2, the V gene TRBV6-5; 9 bases align to TRBD1. This CDR3 region has 13 residues. Germline CDR1 and CDR2: MNHEY and SVGAGI. V was pared by 2 bases and J by 7 bases, with 2 bases of the junction left unmatched. The CDR3 reads CASSYRTGAGYTF. CDR3 nucleotide sequence: TGTGCCAGCAGTTACAGGACAGGGGCTGGCTACACCTTC.

V is TRBV6-5 and J is TRBJ1-2; D gene ambiguous. The V end was cut by 6 bases, the J end by 7 bases, with 9 bases between. The germline CDR1 and CDR2 sequences are MNHEY and SVGAGI. This CDR3 comprises 11 residues. This chain's CDR3 is CASSWEGGYTF. CDR3 DNA sequence: TGTGCCAGCAGCTGGGAGGGTGGCTACACCTTC.

V usage is TRBV7-6 and J usage is TRBJ2-2, with 9 positions matching TRBD1. CDR1 SGHVS and CDR2 FNYEAQ come from the germline V gene. CDR3 length: 16 amino acids. With 5 bases clipped from V and 7 bases from J, the junction kept 11 bases outside the gene matches. In nucleotides, the CDR3 is TGTGCCAGCAGCCTCTCCGGGACAGGGCGAGGCGGGGAGCTGTTTTTT. Protein sequence: CASSLSGTGRGGELFF.

J is TRBJ1-3 and V is TRBV29-1; 7 nucleotides agree with TRBD1. Trimming at V came to 7 bases and at J to 0 bases, leaving 3 bases not matched to a gene. This CDR3 contains 13 residues. Germline CDR1 SQVTM, CDR2 ANQGSEA. CDR3 sequence reads: CSAGQSSGNTIYF. CDR3 in DNA: TGCAGCGCGGGACAGAGCTCTGGAAACACCATATATTTT.

This chain joins TRBV15 and TRBJ1-1; no definite D call. V lost 0 bases and J lost 1, with 9 bases in between. Germline V gene data show CDR1 as LNHNV and CDR2 as YYDKDF (reference sequence). CDR3 size: 15 residues. CDR3 protein: CATSRDQNKNTEAFF. The CDR3 DNA reads TGTGCCACCAGCAGAGATCAGAATAAGAACACTGAAGCTTTCTTT.

The V gene is TRBV7-2, the J gene TRBJ2-2, with 10 bases identical to TRBD2. CDR3 length: 16 amino acids. Per the germline V gene, CDR1 is SGHTA and CDR2 is FQGNSA. V lost 2 bases and J lost 1; bases outside the gene matches: 1. The CDR3 region is CASSLRTSGNTGELFF. In nucleotides, the CDR3 is TGTGCCAGCAGCTTAAGGACTAGCGGGAACACCGGGGAGCTGTTTTTT. The full variable domain, its missing parts supplied by reference TRBV7-2 and TRBJ2-2, is GAGVSQSPSNKVTEKGKDVELRCDPISGHTALYWYRQSLGQGLEFLIYFQGNSAPDKSGLPSDRFSAERTGGSVSTLTIQRTQQEDSAVYLCASSLRTSGNTGELFFGEGSRLTVL.

In nucleotides, the CDR3 is TGTGCCAGCAGTTCTACAGGGTCCATGAACACTGAAGCTTTCTTT. This gives the protein CASSSTGSMNTEAFF. The chain combines TRBV28 with TRBJ1-1; D may be TRBD1 (6 bases). The germline gives CDR1 MDHEN, CDR2 SYDVKM. This CDR3 region has 15 residues. Deletions cut 4 bases from V and 0 bases from J, with 12 bases between.

This chain joins TRBV19 and TRBJ2-1; perhaps TRBD2 as D (5 bases). Trimming cost V 9 bases and J 3 bases, with 15 bases left between them. CDR3 size: 14 residues. Germline V gene sequence: CDR1 LNHDA, CDR2 SQIVND (reference sequence). CDR3 in DNA: TGTGCCAGGCTAGCCGTCGCATGCTACAATGAGCAGTTCTTC. This sequence encodes CARLAVACYNEQFF.

This chain connects TRBV11-2 to TRBJ2-1; 7 nucleotides align to TRBD2. This CDR3 region has 15 residues. CDR1 SGHAT and CDR2 FQNNGV come from the germline V gene. V was pared by 1 base and J by 8 bases, with 8 bases of the junction left unmatched. The DNA for the CDR3 is TGTGCCAGCAGCTTAGCGGCGGGAGATTGGCATGAGCAGTTCTTC. Protein: CASSLAAGDWHEQFF.

The chain recombines TRBV11-2 with TRBJ1-1; perhaps TRBD1 as D (5 bases). V was pared by 5 bases and J by 8 bases, with 15 bases between. Germline V gene sequence: CDR1 SGHAT, CDR2 FQNNGV. The CDR3 consists of 13 residues. The CDR3: CASSPTGVSEAFF. The CDR3 bases are TGTGCCAGCAGCCCGACGGGGGTCTCGGAAGCTTTCTTT.

Regarding this clone: A junction boundary mismatches the germline segment, possibly from a read error. This chain joins TRBV7-7 and TRBJ2-5; 9 bases are shared with TRBD2. The germline gives CDR1 SSHAT, CDR2 FNYEAQ (reference sequence). The CDR3 runs 14 residues. The CDR3 DNA is TGTGCTAGCAGCCTTGGGACTAGCAAAGAGACCCAGTACTTC. Its protein product is CASSLGTSKETQYF. Looking up the rest from reference TRBV7-7 and TRBJ2-5 gives the full variable domain: GAGVSQSPRYKVTKRGQDVTLRCDPISSHATLYWYQQALGQGPEFLTYFNYEAQPDKSGLPSDRFSAERPEGSISTLTIQRTEQRDSAMYRCASSLGTSKETQYFGPGTRLLVL.

This clone was seen a single time. The chain couples TRBV18 to TRBJ2-7, with 7 bases lining up with TRBD1. This CDR3 has 13 amino acids. Germline trimming cut 3 bases from V and 3 bases from J; bases unmatched to any gene: 2. CDR1 and CDR2 from the germline V gene are KGHSH and LQKENI. Here the CDR3 DNA reads TGTGCCAGCTCACCGGGACAGAGCTACGAGCAGTACGTC. This codes for CASSPGQSYEQYV.

This clone turned up a few times. The V and J genes are TRBV7-9 and TRBJ2-1; no reliable D call. Trimming shortened V by 4 bases and J by 6 bases, and 19 bases separated the two germline ends. Germline loops: CDR1 SEHNR, CDR2 FQNEAQ (reference sequence). The CDR3 has 16 residues. In DNA form, the CDR3 reads TGTGCCAGCAGCTCCATCGGGTCTACGTCGTCCAATGAGCAGTTCTTC. It encodes CASSSIGSTSSNEQFF.

V gene TRBV5-1 combines with J gene TRBJ2-7; unclear D gene. Germline lookup yields CDR1 SGHRS and CDR2 YFSETQ. The CDR3 spans 14 residues. Trimming removed 0 bases from V and 0 bases from J, with 7 bases in between. The DNA of the CDR3 is TGCGCCAGCAGCTTGGACCGGAGCTCCTACGAGCAGTACTTC. The encoded protein is CASSLDRSSYEQYF. The full variable domain, in which reference TRBV5-1 and TRBJ2-7 provide the parts outside the CDR3, is KAGVTQTPRYLIKTRGQQVTLSCSPISGHRSVSWYQQTPGQGLQFLFEYFSETQRNKGNFPGRFSGRQFSNSRSEMNVSTLELGDSALYLCASSLDRSSYEQYFGPGTRLTVT.

The genes are TRBV19 and TRBJ1-3; D uncertain. Trimming left V 10 bases short and J 4 bases short, with 17 bases between. This CDR3 comprises 14 residues. The germline V gene encodes CDR1 LNHDA and CDR2 SQIVND (reference sequence). The CDR3 loop reads CATSSAVSGNTIYF. CDR3 nucleotide sequence: TGTGCCACGTCTAGCGCGGTCTCAGGAAACACCATATATTTT. The whole variable domain, remainder taken from reference TRBV19 and TRBJ1-3, is DGGITQSPKYLFRKEGQNVTLSCEQNLNHDAMYWYRQDPGQGLRLIYYSQIVNDFQKGDIAEGYSVSREKKESFPLTVTSAQKNPTAFYLCATSSAVSGNTIYFGEGSWLTVV.

The chain recombines TRBV7-9 with TRBJ2-2, with D uncertain. V lost 6 bases, J lost 0 bases, and 5 bases lay in between. CDR1 and CDR2 (germline): SEHNR, FQNEAQ (reference sequence). This CDR3 spans 13 amino acids. The CDR3 loop is CASRASNTGELFF. Written as DNA, the CDR3 is TGTGCCAGCAGGGCCTCGAACACCGGGGAGCTGTTTTTT. The full variable domain, in which reference TRBV7-9 and TRBJ2-2 provide the parts outside the CDR3, is DTGVSQNPRHKITKRGQNVTFRCDPISEHNRLYWYRQTLGQGPEFLTYFQNEAQLEKSRLLSDRFSAERPKGSFSTLEIQRTEQGDSAMYLCASRASNTGELFFGEGSRLTVL.

This clone has just a few counts. The V call is TRBV2, the J call TRBJ1-4; 7 positions agree with TRBD1. The CDR3 loop spans 14 amino acids. Germline V gives CDR1 SNHLY, CDR2 FYNNEI. Losses at the gene ends were 6 bases for V and 5 bases for J; bases not matched to a gene: 6. CDR3 DNA: TGTGCCAGCAGCCAACAGGGGAGGAATGAAAAACTGTTTTTT. Translation gives CASSQQGRNEKLFF.

The chain joins TRBV2 to TRBJ1-5, with TRBD1 identical over 7 bases. V shed 8 bases, J shed 0 bases, and the junction held 7 bases outside the gene matches. The CDR3 is 15 residues long. Germline V gene sequence: CDR1 SNHLY, CDR2 FYNNEI. CDR3 region: CASSGQATSNQPQHF. CDR3 nucleotides: TGTGCCAGCTCCGGACAGGCCACTAGCAATCAGCCCCAGCATTTT.

The J gene is TRBJ2-2, the V gene TRBV11-2; TRBD1 agrees at 7 bases. V trimming: 5 bases; J trimming: 5 bases; junction bases outside the gene matches: 11. This CDR3 is 16 amino acids long. Germline lookup yields CDR1 SGHAT and CDR2 FQNNGV. The CDR3 spells CASSAQTGVRTGELFF. The CDR3 DNA follows: TGTGCCAGCAGCGCCCAAACAGGGGTCAGGACCGGGGAGCTGTTTTTT.

This sequence joins TRBV11-2 and TRBJ2-7; D gene uncertain. The CDR3 has 14 amino acids. CDR1 SGHAT and CDR2 FQNNGV come from the germline V gene. Trimming took off 5 bases at V and 0 bases at J, with 11 bases between the two ends. The CDR3 loop reads CASSPERSSYEQYF. DNA of the CDR3: TGTGCCAGCAGCCCCGAGAGGAGCTCCTACGAGCAGTACTTC.

The chain recombines TRBV7-9 with TRBJ2-2; 9 nucleotides agree with TRBD1. Germline CDR1 and CDR2: SEHNR and FQNEAQ (reference sequence). Trimming removed 5 bases from V and 2 bases from J; junction bases left unmatched: 3. The CDR3 consists of 15 residues. The DNA of the CDR3 is TGTGCCAGCAGCACGGACAGGGGTAACACCGGGGAGCTGTTTTTT. It yields the protein CASSTDRGNTGELFF.

The CDR3 here is CASSWGYRQGYTEAFF. The CDR3 nucleotides read TGTGCCAGCAGCTGGGGATACAGACAGGGGTACACTGAAGCTTTCTTT. The genes are TRBV5-8 and TRBJ1-1; 8 nucleotides match TRBD1. Germline CDR1 is SGHTS and CDR2 is YDEGEE. CDR3 length: 16 amino acids. The V gene end was trimmed by 3 bases and the J gene end by 3 bases; junction bases not matched to a gene: 10.